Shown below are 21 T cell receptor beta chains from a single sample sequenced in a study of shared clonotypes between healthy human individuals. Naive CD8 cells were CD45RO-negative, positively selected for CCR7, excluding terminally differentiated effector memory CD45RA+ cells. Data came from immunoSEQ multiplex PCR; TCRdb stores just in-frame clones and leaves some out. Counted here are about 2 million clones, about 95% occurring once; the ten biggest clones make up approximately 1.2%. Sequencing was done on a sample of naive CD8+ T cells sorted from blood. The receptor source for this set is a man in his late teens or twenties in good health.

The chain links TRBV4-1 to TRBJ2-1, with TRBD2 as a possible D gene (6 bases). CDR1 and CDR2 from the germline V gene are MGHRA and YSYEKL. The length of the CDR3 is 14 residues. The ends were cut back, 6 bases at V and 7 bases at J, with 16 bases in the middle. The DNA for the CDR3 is TGCGCCAGCAGGATAGCGGTTGAGGGGAATGAGCAGTTCTTC. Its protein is CASRIAVEGNEQFF.

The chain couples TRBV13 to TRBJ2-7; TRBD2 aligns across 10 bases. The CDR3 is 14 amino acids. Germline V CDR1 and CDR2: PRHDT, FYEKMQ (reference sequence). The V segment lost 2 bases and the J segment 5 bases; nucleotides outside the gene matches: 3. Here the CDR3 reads CASSLTSGINEQYF. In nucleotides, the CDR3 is TGTGCCAGCAGCTTAACTAGCGGGATAAACGAGCAGTACTTC.

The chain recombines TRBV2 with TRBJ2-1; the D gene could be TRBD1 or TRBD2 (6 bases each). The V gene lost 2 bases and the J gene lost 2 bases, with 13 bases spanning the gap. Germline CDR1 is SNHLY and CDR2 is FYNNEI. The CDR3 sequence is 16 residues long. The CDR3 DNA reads TGTGCCAGCAGTGAAATAGACGGGGGCCCCTACAATGAGCAGTTCTTC. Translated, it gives CASSEIDGGPYNEQFF.

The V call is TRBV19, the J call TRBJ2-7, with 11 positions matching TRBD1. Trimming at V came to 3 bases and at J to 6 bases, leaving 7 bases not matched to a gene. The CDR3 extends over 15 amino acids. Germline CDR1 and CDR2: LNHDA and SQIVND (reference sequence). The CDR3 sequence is CASSIGWTGGVEQYF. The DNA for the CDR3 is TGTGCCAGTAGTATCGGATGGACAGGGGGCGTCGAGCAGTACTTC.

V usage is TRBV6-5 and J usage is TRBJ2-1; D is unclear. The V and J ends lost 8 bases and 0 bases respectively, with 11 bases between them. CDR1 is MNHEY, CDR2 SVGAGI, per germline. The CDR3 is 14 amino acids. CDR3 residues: CASGTVSSYNEQFF. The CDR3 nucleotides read TGTGCCAGCGGAACAGTTAGCTCCTACAATGAGCAGTTCTTC.

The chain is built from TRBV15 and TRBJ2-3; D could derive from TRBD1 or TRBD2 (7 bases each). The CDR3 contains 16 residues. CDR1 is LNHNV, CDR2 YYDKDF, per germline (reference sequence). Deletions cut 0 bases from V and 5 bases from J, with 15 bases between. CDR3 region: CATSRETGVAGDTQYF. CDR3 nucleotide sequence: TGTGCCACCAGCAGAGAAACAGGGGTAGCGGGAGATACGCAGTATTTT.

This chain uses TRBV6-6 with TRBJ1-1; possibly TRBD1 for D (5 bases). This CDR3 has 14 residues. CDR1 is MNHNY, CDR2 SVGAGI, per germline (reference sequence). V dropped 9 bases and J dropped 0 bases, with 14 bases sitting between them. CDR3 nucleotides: TGTGCCAGTTCCGGGCGGGACCTGAACACTGAAGCTTTCTTT. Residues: CASSGRDLNTEAFF.

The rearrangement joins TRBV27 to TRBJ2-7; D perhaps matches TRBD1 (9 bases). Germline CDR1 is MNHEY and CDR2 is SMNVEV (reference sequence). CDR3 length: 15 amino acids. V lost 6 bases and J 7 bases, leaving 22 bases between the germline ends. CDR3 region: CASSPGTGTRWEQYF. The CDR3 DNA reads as TGTGCCAGCAGCCCCGGGACAGGGACTAGGTGGGAGCAGTACTTC.

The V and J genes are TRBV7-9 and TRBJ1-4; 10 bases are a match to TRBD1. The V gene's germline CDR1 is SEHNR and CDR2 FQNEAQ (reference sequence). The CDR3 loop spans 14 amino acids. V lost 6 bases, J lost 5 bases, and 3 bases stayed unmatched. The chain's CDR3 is CASRSGQGNEKLFF. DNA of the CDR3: TGTGCCAGCAGATCGGGACAGGGGAATGAAAAACTGTTTTTT.

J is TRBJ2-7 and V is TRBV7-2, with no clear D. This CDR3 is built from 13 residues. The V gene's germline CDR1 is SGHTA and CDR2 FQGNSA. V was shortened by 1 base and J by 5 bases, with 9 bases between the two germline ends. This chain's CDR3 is CASSLVRRNEQYF. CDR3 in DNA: TGTGCCAGCAGCTTAGTAAGACGAAACGAGCAGTACTTC.

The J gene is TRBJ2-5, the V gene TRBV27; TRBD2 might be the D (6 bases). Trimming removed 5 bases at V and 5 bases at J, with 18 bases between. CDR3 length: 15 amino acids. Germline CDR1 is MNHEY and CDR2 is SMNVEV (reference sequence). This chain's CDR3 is CASSTAGGRWETQYF. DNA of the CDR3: TGTGCCAGCAGTACAGCCGGGGGTCGGTGGGAGACCCAGTACTTC.

CDR3 nucleotides: TGTGCCATCAGTGATTTCGACCCTGACTTAAGCTCCTACAATGAGCAGTTCTTC. It specifies CAISDFDPDLSSYNEQFF. The rearrangement joins TRBV10-3 to TRBJ2-1; D ambiguous. The length of the CDR3 is 18 residues. Germline values: CDR1 ENHRY, CDR2 SYGVKD. V lost 3 bases and J lost 0, with 18 bases in between.

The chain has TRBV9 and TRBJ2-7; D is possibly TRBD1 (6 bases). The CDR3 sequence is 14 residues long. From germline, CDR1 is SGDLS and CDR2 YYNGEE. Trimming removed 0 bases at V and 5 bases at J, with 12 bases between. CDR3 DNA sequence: TGTGCCAGCAGCGTAGAGGGGGTAGAGGACGAGCAGTACTTC. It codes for CASSVEGVEDEQYF.

The CDR3 reads CAISGGQAAYEQYF. In nucleotides, the CDR3 is TGTGCCATCAGTGGAGGACAGGCGGCCTACGAGCAGTACTTC. The chain combines TRBV10-3 with TRBJ2-7; 7 bases line up with TRBD1. The CDR3 spans 14 residues. In germline, CDR1 is ENHRY, CDR2 SYGVKD. The V segment lost 4 bases and the J segment 2 bases; nucleotides outside the gene matches: 5.

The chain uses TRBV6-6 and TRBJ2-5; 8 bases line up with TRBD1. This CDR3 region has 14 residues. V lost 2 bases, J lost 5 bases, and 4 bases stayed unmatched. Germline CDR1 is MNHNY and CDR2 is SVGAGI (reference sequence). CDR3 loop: CASSYATGGETQYF. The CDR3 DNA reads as TGTGCCAGCAGTTACGCAACAGGGGGGGAGACCCAGTACTTC.

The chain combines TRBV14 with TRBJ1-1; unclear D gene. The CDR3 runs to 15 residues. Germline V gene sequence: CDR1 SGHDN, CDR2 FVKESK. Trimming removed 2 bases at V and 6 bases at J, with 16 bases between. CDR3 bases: TGTGCCAGCAGCCAATTGGCAGCAAACACAGCTGAAGCTTTCTTT. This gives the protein CASSQLAANTAEAFF. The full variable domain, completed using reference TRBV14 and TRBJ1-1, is EAGVTQFPSHSVIEKGQTVTLRCDPISGHDNLYWYRRVMGKEIKFLLHFVKESKQDESGMPNNRFLAERTGGTYSTLKVQPAELEDSGVYFCASSQLAANTAEAFFGQGTRLTVV.

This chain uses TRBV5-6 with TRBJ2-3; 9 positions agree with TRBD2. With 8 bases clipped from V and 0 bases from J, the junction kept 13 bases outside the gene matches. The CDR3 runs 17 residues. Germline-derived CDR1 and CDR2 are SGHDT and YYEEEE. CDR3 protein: CASMVAGVLTSTDTQYF. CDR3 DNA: TGTGCCAGTATGGTAGCGGGAGTCCTGACTAGCACAGATACGCAGTATTTT.

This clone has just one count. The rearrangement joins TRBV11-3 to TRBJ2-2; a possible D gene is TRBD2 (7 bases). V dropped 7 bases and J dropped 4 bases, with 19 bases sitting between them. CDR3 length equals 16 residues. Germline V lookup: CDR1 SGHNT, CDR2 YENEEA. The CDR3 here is CASTSRGAPGTGELFF. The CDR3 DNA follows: TGTGCCAGCACTTCCCGGGGGGCGCCGGGCACCGGGGAGCTGTTTTTT.

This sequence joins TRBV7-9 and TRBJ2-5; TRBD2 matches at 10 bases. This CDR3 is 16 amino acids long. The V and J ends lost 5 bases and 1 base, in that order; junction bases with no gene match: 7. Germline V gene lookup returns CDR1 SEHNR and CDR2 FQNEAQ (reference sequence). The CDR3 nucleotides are TGTGCCAGCAGCCCCGGACTAGCGGAGCCCCAAGAGACCCAGTACTTC. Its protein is CASSPGLAEPQETQYF.

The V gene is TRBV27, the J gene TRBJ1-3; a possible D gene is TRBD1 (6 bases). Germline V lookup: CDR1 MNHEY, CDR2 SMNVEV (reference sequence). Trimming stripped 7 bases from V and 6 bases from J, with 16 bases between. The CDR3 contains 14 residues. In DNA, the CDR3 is TGTGCCAGCAAACCGGACAGCCTAGAAAACACCATATATTTT. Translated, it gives CASKPDSLENTIYF.

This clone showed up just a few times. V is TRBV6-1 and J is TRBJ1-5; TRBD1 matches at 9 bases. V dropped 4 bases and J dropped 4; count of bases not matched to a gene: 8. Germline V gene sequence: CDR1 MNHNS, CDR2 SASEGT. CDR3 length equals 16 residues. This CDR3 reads CASSVDTGTGNQPQHF. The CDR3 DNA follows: TGTGCCAGCAGTGTGGATACCGGGACAGGGAATCAGCCCCAGCATTTT.